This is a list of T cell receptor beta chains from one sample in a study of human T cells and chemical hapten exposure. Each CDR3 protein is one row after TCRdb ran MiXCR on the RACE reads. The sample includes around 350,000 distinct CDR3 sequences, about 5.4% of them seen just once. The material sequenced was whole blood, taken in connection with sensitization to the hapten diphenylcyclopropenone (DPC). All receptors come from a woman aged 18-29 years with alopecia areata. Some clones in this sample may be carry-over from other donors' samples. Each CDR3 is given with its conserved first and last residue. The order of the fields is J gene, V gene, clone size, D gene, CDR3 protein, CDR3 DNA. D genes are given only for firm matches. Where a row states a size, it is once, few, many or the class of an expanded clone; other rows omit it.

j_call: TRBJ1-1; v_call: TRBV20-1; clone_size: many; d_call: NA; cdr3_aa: CSAFSGGGLHEAFF; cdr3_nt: TGCAGTGCCTTCTCCGGAGGGGGGCTACATGAAGCTTTCTTT
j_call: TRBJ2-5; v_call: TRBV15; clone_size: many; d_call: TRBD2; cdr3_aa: CATSREMSGGIQETQYF; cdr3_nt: TGTGCCACCAGCAGAGAGATGAGCGGGGGTATCCAAGAGACCCAGTACTTC
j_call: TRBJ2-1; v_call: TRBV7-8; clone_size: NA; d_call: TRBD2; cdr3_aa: CASSISGRSSYNEQFF; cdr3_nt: TGTGCCAGCAGCATCAGCGGGAGGAGCTCCTACAATGAGCAGTTCTTC
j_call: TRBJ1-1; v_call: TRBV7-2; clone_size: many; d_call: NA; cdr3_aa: CASSNTGSNTEAFF; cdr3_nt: TGTGCCAGCAGTAATACAGGGTCGAACACTGAAGCTTTCTTT
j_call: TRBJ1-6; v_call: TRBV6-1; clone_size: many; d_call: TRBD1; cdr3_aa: CASSPADRANSPLHF; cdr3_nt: TGTGCCAGCAGTCCGGCGGACAGGGCGAATTCACCCCTCCACTTT
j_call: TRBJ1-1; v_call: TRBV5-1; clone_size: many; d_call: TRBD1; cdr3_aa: CASSSGPNRGTEAFF; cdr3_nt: TGCGCCAGCAGCTCGGGCCCTAACAGGGGAACTGAAGCTTTCTTT
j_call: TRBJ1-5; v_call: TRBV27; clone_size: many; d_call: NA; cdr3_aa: CASSPDGYSNQPQHF; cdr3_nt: TGTGCCAGCAGTCCAGACGGATATAGCAATCAGCCCCAGCATTTT
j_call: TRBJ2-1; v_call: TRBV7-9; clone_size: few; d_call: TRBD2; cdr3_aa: CASSRGGSEQFF; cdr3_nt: TGTGCCAGCAGCCGGGGCGGGAGTGAGCAGTTCTTC
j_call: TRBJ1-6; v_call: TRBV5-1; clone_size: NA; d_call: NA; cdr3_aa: CASRGGTSPLHF; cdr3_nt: TGCGCCAGCCGGGGGGGAACTTCACCCCTCCACTTT
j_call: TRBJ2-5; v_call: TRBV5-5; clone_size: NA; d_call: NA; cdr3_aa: CASSFGTARGETQYF; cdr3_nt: TGTGCCAGCAGCTTCGGGACGGCGAGAGGGGAGACCCAGTACTTC
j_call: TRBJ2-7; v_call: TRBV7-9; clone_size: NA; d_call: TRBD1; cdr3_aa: CASSFLDRPTYEQYF; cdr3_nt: TGTGCCAGCAGCTTCCTGGACAGGCCCACCTACGAGCAGTACTTC
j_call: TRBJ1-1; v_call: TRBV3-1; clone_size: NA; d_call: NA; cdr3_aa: CASQPGQGTEAFF; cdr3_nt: TGTGCCAGCCAACCAGGGCAGGGGACTGAAGCTTTCTTT
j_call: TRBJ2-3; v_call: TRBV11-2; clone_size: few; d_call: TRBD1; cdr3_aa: CASSPPLGTEDGTSTDTQYF; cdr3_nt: TGTGCCAGCAGCCCACCACTCGGGACAGAAGATGGTACAAGCACAGATACGCAGTATTTT
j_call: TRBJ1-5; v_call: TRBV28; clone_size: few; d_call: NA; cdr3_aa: CASSLLGGAGKPQHF; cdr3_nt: TGTGCCAGCAGTTTATTAGGCGGGGCTGGTAAGCCCCAGCATTTT
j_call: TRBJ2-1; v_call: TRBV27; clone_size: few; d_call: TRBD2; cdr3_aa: CASSTSGGQNEQFF; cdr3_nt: TGTGCCAGCAGTACTAGCGGGGGGCAGAATGAGCAGTTCTTC
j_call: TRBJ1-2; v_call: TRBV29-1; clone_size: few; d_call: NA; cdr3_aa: CSVAASYYGYTF; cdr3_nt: TGCAGCGTTGCGGCCAGTTACTATGGCTACACCTTC
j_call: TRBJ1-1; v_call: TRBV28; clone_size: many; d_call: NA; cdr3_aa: CASSFSVREAEAFF; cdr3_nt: TGTGCCAGCAGTTTCTCGGTCAGGGAGGCTGAAGCTTTCTTT
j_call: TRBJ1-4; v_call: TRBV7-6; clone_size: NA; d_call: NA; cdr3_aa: CASSLGVAGEKLFF; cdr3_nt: TGTGCCAGCAGCTTAGGAGTCGCGGGTGAAAAACTGTTTTTT
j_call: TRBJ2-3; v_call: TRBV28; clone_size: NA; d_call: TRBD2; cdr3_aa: CASISAGGGTDTQYF; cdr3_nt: TGTGCCAGCATCTCTGCGGGGGGGGGCACAGATACGCAGTATTTT
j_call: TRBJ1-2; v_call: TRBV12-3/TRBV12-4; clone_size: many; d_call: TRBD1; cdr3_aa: CASSLRSGGGSYTF; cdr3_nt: TGTGCCAGCAGTCTGCGTTCAGGGGGCGGGAGCTACACCTTC
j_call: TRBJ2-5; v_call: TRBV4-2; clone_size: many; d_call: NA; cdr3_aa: CASSQETQGSQETQYF; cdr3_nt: TGTGCCAGCAGCCAAGAAACCCAGGGAAGCCAAGAGACCCAGTACTTC
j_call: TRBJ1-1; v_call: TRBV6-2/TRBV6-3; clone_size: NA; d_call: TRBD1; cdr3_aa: CASSRIKTGEVDYEAFF; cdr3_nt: TGTGCCAGCTCCCGAATAAAGACAGGGGAAGTAGACTATGAAGCTTTCTTT
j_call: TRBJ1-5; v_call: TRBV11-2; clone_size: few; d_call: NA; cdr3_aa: CASSLEPGTAQAQHF; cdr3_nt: TGTGCCAGCAGCTTAGAACCGGGGACCGCGCAGGCCCAGCATTTT
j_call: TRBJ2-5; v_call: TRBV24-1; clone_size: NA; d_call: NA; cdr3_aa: CATSGGGETQYF; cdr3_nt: TGTGCCACCAGCGGAGGGGGGGAGACCCAGTACTTC
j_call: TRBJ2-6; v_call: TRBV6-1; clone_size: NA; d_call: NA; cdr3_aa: CASSANRAANVLTF; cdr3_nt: TGTGCCAGCAGTGCAAATCGTGCGGCCAACGTCCTGACTTTC